This TCR beta chain was recorded in a study of cytomegalovirus exposure and HLA in healthy donors. Turning to the study itself: Sequencing of about 179 million T cells in an earlier analysis found more than 100 million unique TCR beta sequences. Points from the study as a whole: Certain indistinguishable V segments, among them TRBV6-2 and TRBV6-3, were excluded.

About this clone itself: Its antigen is as yet unknown.

CDR3 size: 15 residues. The V segment lost 6 bases and the J segment 5 bases; nucleotides outside the gene matches: 9. Germline V CDR1 and CDR2: MNHEY, SMNVEV (reference sequence). Though probably carrying unrecorded immune exposures, donors were nominally healthy at sampling. PCR used 60 Vbeta primers and 13 Jbeta primers. Produced via immunoSEQ multiplex PCR; TCRdb's table is partial and in-frame only. The repertoire holds approximately 110,000 clones, with 70% to 85% as singletons. This chain connects TRBV27 to TRBJ2-5, with 10 nucleotides matching TRBD2. The sample taken for sequencing was PBMCs. This clonotype was obtained from a woman in her forties in good health and CMV-seropositive. The CDR3, as DNA: TGTGCCAGCAGGAGGACTAGCGGAGGGGGGGAGACCCAGTACTTC. Amino acid sequence: CASRRTSGGGETQYF.